One and the same sample provided the 24 T cell receptor beta chains below, sequenced in a study of regulatory T cells in long-lasting Graves disease. Investigators prepared the TCR beta libraries by applying iRepertoire HTBI primers and Arm-PCR of CDR3 regions. MiXCR, run by TCRdb on the multiplex PCR reads, gives a single entry per CDR3 protein. Of about 470,000 distinct CDR3 sequences listed, less than 25% are singletons. Time point described: persistent/refractory GD, antithyroid drugs over 5 years with positive TRAb. Making the TCR library involved RNA that had been extracted from PBMCs. This specimen was peripheral blood mononuclear cells (PBMCs), taken when the disease was refractory, from a patient treated with antithyroid drugs. Receptor source: a female donor with Graves disease.

This clonotype has only a few counts. This chain connects TRBV3-1 to TRBJ1-1; D remains ambiguous. This CDR3 region has 13 residues. The V end was cut by 6 bases, the J end by 4 bases, with 12 bases between. CDR1 and CDR2 from the germline V gene are LGHDT and YNNKEL (reference sequence). The CDR3 sequence is CASSPEWGTEAFF. CDR3 DNA sequence: TGTGCCAGCAGTCCAGAATGGGGCACTGAAGCTTTCTTT.

This clonotype was seen at least ten times. The chain couples TRBV12-3 or TRBV12-4 to TRBJ2-5; D not resolved. The CDR3 is made up of 13 amino acids. Trimming stripped 6 bases from V and 5 bases from J, with 13 bases between. CDR3 in amino acids: CASSPSPVETQYF. The CDR3 coding sequence is TGTGCCAGCAGCCCGTCCCCTGTGGAGACCCAGTACTTC.

This clonotype was picked up many times. The genes are TRBV3-1 and TRBJ2-7; TRBD2 might be the D (6 bases). V was trimmed by 3 bases and J by 2 bases, leaving 11 bases between them. Per germline, CDR1 LGHDT and CDR2 YNNKEL (reference sequence). CDR3 length: 14 residues. The CDR3 nucleotides read TGTGCCAGCAGCCACGGGACTTTGACCTACGAGCAGTACTTC. This gives the protein CASSHGTLTYEQYF.

This clonotype was seen ten or more times. The V gene is TRBV7-8, the J gene TRBJ2-7, with 8 positions matching TRBD2. This CDR3 contains 16 residues. The germline V gene has CDR1 SGHVS and CDR2 FQNEAQ. V shed 1 base, J shed 2 bases, and the junction held 7 bases outside the gene matches. CDR3 in DNA: TGTGCCAGCAGCTTAGGAAGCGGGAGCGCTCCCTACGAGCAGTACTTC. Protein sequence: CASSLGSGSAPYEQYF.

Only a few counts were recorded for this clonotype. The chain recombines TRBV7-9 with TRBJ1-1, with D hard to call. This CDR3 has 14 residues. Per germline, CDR1 SEHNR and CDR2 FQNEAQ (reference sequence). V was cut by 4 bases and J by 4 bases, with 13 bases left in between. The CDR3 sequence: CASSSVAGSTEAFF. Here the CDR3 DNA reads TGTGCCAGCAGCTCAGTAGCGGGGAGCACTGAAGCTTTCTTT.

The chain has TRBV27 and TRBJ2-3; D remains unclear. The CDR3 covers 13 residues. Germline V gives CDR1 MNHEY, CDR2 SMNVEV (reference sequence). Trimming cost V 5 bases and J 2 bases, with 8 bases left between them. CDR3 sequence: CASSTGSTDTQYF. CDR3 DNA sequence: TGTGCCAGCAGTACCGGGTCCACAGATACGCAGTATTTT.

The chain uses TRBV19 and TRBJ2-2; D not certain. CDR1 is LNHDA, CDR2 SQIVND, per germline (reference sequence). This CDR3 is built from 14 residues. V lost 1 base to trimming and J lost 7 bases, with 10 bases between them. The CDR3 here is CASSIVAHDGELFF. The CDR3 nucleotides read TGTGCCAGTAGTATAGTCGCCCACGACGGGGAGCTGTTTTTT.

This clonotype showed up many times. The chain joins TRBV2 to TRBJ1-4, with no clear D. The CDR3 spans 15 residues. The V gene lost 8 bases and the J gene lost 3 bases, with 16 bases spanning the gap. Per the germline V gene, CDR1 is SNHLY and CDR2 is FYNNEI. The CDR3 loop is CASVDGVRPNEKLFF. In DNA, the CDR3 is TGTGCCAGCGTAGACGGGGTTCGGCCTAATGAAAAACTGTTTTTT.

There are a few counts of this clonotype. This chain joins TRBV6-2 or TRBV6-3 and TRBJ1-1; the D gene is possibly TRBD1 (5 bases). V dropped 7 bases and J dropped 3 bases, with 12 bases sitting between them. The CDR3 sequence is 13 residues long. CDR1 is MNHEY and CDR2 is SVGEGT in the germline V gene. In DNA, the CDR3 is TGTGCCAGCACCCGGGGCCCAGACACTGAAGCTTTCTTT. Its translation is CASTRGPDTEAFF.

This clonotype was seen just once. The chain combines TRBV27 with TRBJ2-1; 9 bases fit TRBD2. Germline V gene lookup returns CDR1 MNHEY and CDR2 SMNVEV (reference sequence). The CDR3 runs 15 residues. V shed 3 bases and J 8 bases; nucleotides not matched to a gene: 8. In DNA form, the CDR3 reads TGTGCCAGCAGTTTGGGCGGGAGGGAAGTCCATGAGCAGTTCTTC. Amino acid sequence: CASSLGGREVHEQFF.

V gene TRBV10-3 combines with J gene TRBJ1-1; 8 nucleotides match TRBD1. From germline, CDR1 is ENHRY and CDR2 SYGVKD. This CDR3 region has 14 residues. Trimming at V came to 10 bases and at J to 0 bases, leaving 7 bases not matched to a gene. The CDR3 nucleotides read TGTGCCACCAGACAGGGGAGGTTGAACACTGAAGCTTTCTTT. Its translation: CATRQGRLNTEAFF.

This rearrangement joins TRBV11-3 to TRBJ2-2; D not resolved. V was cut by 0 bases and J by 7 bases, with 3 bases left in between. Germline V gene data show CDR1 as SGHNT and CDR2 as YENEEA. This CDR3 is 12 amino acids long. DNA for the CDR3: TGTGCCAGCAGCTTAGATATCGGGGAGCTGTTTTTT. Its protein product is CASSLDIGELFF.

This clonotype was detected many times. This chain joins TRBV28 and TRBJ1-2; tentative D call: TRBD1 (5 bases). V was shortened by 5 bases and J by 5 bases, with 15 bases between the two germline ends. The CDR3 is 14 residues long. The germline V gene has CDR1 MDHEN and CDR2 SYDVKM. The CDR3 loop reads CASSNPGTVYGYTF. The CDR3 nucleotides are TGTGCCAGCAGTAATCCCGGGACGGTATATGGCTACACCTTC.

V usage is TRBV7-9 and J usage is TRBJ2-5; possibly TRBD2 for D (5 bases). Between the trimmed V and J ends, which lost 1 base and 5 bases, there was a span of 11 bases. The germline V gene has CDR1 SEHNR and CDR2 FQNEAQ (reference sequence). CDR3 size: 14 residues. The CDR3: CASSLDTGWETQYF. The DNA of the CDR3 is TGTGCCAGCAGCTTAGATACGGGATGGGAGACCCAGTACTTC.

This clonotype was counted ten times or more. This chain joins TRBV28 and TRBJ2-2, with no clear D. This CDR3 has 13 amino acids. V was trimmed by 3 bases and J by 6 bases, leaving 8 bases between them. CDR1 is MDHEN, CDR2 SYDVKM, per germline. The CDR3 loop is CASSFFGPGELFF. The CDR3 bases are TGTGCCAGCAGTTTTTTTGGGCCCGGGGAGCTGTTTTTT.

This clonotype was observed at least ten times. J is TRBJ1-2 and V is TRBV25-1; D is undetermined. Trimming stripped 1 base from V and 4 bases from J, with 10 bases between. Germline V lookup: CDR1 MGHDK, CDR2 SYGVNS. CDR3 length equals 14 residues. CDR3 residues: CASSESVEAYGYTF. CDR3 nucleotide sequence: TGTGCCAGCAGTGAATCGGTTGAAGCCTATGGCTACACCTTC.

This clonotype occurred a few times. The genes are TRBV9 and TRBJ2-4, with D possibly being TRBD1 or TRBD2 (5 bases each). The length of the CDR3 is 15 residues. V was cut by 4 bases and J by 9 bases, with 20 bases left in between. The V gene's germline CDR1 is SGDLS and CDR2 YYNGEE. The CDR3 nucleotides read TGTGCCAGCAGCTCCCCGGGACCGACCTTGGGCATTCAGTACTTC. As protein: CASSSPGPTLGIQYF.

There are a few counts of this clonotype. The chain recombines TRBV7-9 with TRBJ2-7; possible D gene TRBD2, 6 bases. CDR3 length: 14 amino acids. Germline assignment: CDR1 SEHNR and CDR2 FQNEAQ (reference sequence). Trimming shortened V by 3 bases and J by 5 bases, and 14 bases separated the two germline ends. The CDR3 loop reads CASSFWGGGNEQYF. The DNA for the CDR3 is TGTGCCAGCAGCTTCTGGGGTGGAGGGAACGAGCAGTACTTC.

This clonotype has a count of ten or more. The CDR3: CAIVGTGAGGELFF. Written as DNA, the CDR3 is TGTGCCATCGTTGGGACAGGAGCTGGCGGGGAGCTGTTTTTT. V and J are TRBV6-1 and TRBJ2-2, with 8 nucleotides matching TRBD1. CDR3 length: 14 amino acids. V was clipped by 10 bases and J by 7 bases; unmatched bases: 11. In germline, CDR1 is MNHNS, CDR2 SASEGT.

This clonotype was seen a few times. This chain joins TRBV6-5 and TRBJ1-1; D perhaps matches TRBD1 (5 bases). The CDR3 covers 14 residues. Trimming shortened V by 3 bases and J by 4 bases, and 12 bases separated the two germline ends. Germline-derived CDR1 and CDR2 are MNHEY and SVGAGI. The CDR3 nucleotides are TGTGCCAGCAGTTATGGGGGGGGGGTCACTGAAGCTTTCTTT. Protein product: CASSYGGGVTEAFF.

V usage is TRBV7-6 and J usage is TRBJ2-7; no definite D call. The germline gives CDR1 SGHVS, CDR2 FNYEAQ. CDR3 length equals 12 residues. Trimming took off 5 bases at V and 6 bases at J, with 11 bases between the two ends. CDR3 nucleotides: TGTGCCAGCAGCCCGGGCCCCCTCGAGCAGTACTTC. This sequence encodes CASSPGPLEQYF.

The table lists this clonotype with a few counts. This chain joins TRBV2 and TRBJ2-7, with D possibly matching TRBD1 (5 bases). Germline loops: CDR1 SNHLY, CDR2 FYNNEI. Trimming pared 6 bases from V and 6 bases from J, leaving 15 bases between. CDR3 length: 13 residues. The CDR3 nucleotides are TGTGCCAGCAGGGGGCCTGGGTATTTCGAGCAGTACTTC. Its translation: CASRGPGYFEQYF.

A remark on this clonotype: This may arise from a read error, as a much more abundant clone is one base away. The chain is built from TRBV27 and TRBJ2-7; possibly TRBD2 for D (5 bases). This CDR3 is 13 amino acids long. Germline CDR1 is MNHEY and CDR2 is SMNVEV (reference sequence). CDR3: CASSSGILHEQHF. In DNA form, the CDR3 reads TGTGCCAGCAGCTCCGGGATCCTCCACGAGCAGCACTTC.

This clonotype was counted only a few times. The gene calls are TRBV20-1 and TRBJ2-7; weak D call: TRBD2 (6 bases). This CDR3 comprises 12 residues. The V end lost 6 bases, the J end lost 7 bases, and 16 bases lay between the germline ends. In germline, CDR1 is DFQATT, CDR2 SNEGSKA (reference sequence). The CDR3: CSAAGRVGEQYF. CDR3 nucleotides: TGCAGTGCAGCGGGTCGGGTAGGGGAGCAGTACTTC.